This T cell receptor (beta chain) was sequenced in a study of blood T cell repertoires in COVID-19. This clone has a single count. Data came from immunoSEQ multiplex PCR; TCRdb stores just in-frame clones and leaves some out. This table has about 240,000 clones, roughly nine tenths appearing once. The V segment lost 2 bases and the J segment 10 bases; nucleotides outside the gene matches: 10. There are 16 residues in the CDR3. The sequencing sample was made of peripheral blood. This receptor was obtained from a man in his 60s with acute or convalescent COVID-19. V gene TRBV23-1 combines with J gene TRBJ2-1; 11 bases are shared with TRBD2. TRBV23-1 is assigned to the ORF class and has an uncertain function. The CDR3 DNA follows: TGCGCCAGCAGTCAAAGGGGACTAGCGGCCTCCCGGGAGCAGTTCTTC. This gives the protein CASSQRGLAASREQFF.